These 27 T cell receptor beta chains originate from one sample sequenced in a study of HIV-infected patients and healthy controls. Whole blood was used without fractionation, so all unsorted peripheral T cells were included. cDNA was made from 500 ng RNA using alpha and beta constant primers. Separate chain-specific third strand synthesis with multiplexing indices produced the alpha and beta libraries. TCRdb passed the 5' RACE reads through MiXCR, listing each CDR3 protein once. The sample shows about 7,600 distinct CDR3 sequences, about 9.1% of them seen only once. The sample was blood, taken before antiretroviral therapy. These receptors were taken from an adult with HIV infection.

This clonotype was seen at least ten times. The rearrangement uses TRBV20-1 and TRBJ2-2; D is perhaps TRBD1 or TRBD2 (5 bases each). Germline values: CDR1 DFQATT, CDR2 SNEGSKA (reference sequence). V was shortened by 3 bases and J by 1 base, with 9 bases between the two germline ends. The CDR3 sequence is 14 residues long. CDR3 sequence: CSARFGGNTGELFF. The CDR3 coding sequence is TGCAGTGCTAGGTTTGGGGGGAACACCGGGGAGCTGTTTTTT.

This clonotype was observed many times. This chain connects TRBV7-6 to TRBJ2-5; 14 positions match TRBD2. The germline V gene has CDR1 SGHVS and CDR2 FNYEAQ. This CDR3 has 20 residues. The J segment lost 2 bases and the V segment lost 4 bases, leaving 15 bases of the junction unmatched. CDR3 sequence reads: CASSSNVGLAGGFRQETQYF. CDR3 coding DNA: TGTGCCAGCAGCTCGAATGTTGGACTAGCGGGGGGCTTCCGTCAAGAGACCCAGTACTTC. Filled out from reference TRBV7-6 and TRBJ2-5, the complete variable domain reads GAGVSQSPRYKVTKRGQDVALRCDPISGHVSLYWYRQALGQGPEFLTYFNYEAQQDKSGLPNDRFSAERPEGSISTLTIQRTEQRDSAMYRCASSSNVGLAGGFRQETQYFGPGTRLLVL.

This clonotype has only a few counts. This sequence joins TRBV11-2 and TRBJ2-7; no definite D call. The V and J ends lost 2 bases and 3 bases respectively, with 11 bases between them. Germline CDR1 is SGHAT and CDR2 is FQNNGV. The CDR3 is 14 residues long. The CDR3 sequence is CASSLFPEIYEQYF. The CDR3 nucleotides are TGTGCCAGCAGCTTATTTCCGGAGATCTACGAGCAGTACTTC.

This clonotype has at least ten counts. The chain joins TRBV28 to TRBJ2-2; maybe TRBD1 (6 bases). The V and J ends lost 3 bases and 6 bases respectively, with 14 bases between them. This CDR3 has 15 residues. Germline V gene lookup returns CDR1 MDHEN and CDR2 SYDVKM. CDR3 in amino acids: CASSFRGHLPGELFF. The CDR3 DNA is TGTGCCAGCAGTTTTAGGGGACACCTCCCCGGGGAGCTGTTTTTT.

This clonotype was observed many times. The chain recombines TRBV7-2 with TRBJ1-6, with a weak D call TRBD1 (5 bases). The CDR3 sequence is 16 residues long. Germline CDR1 is SGHTA and CDR2 is FQGNSA. V lost 7 bases, J lost 3 bases, and 16 bases lay in between. The CDR3 region has the DNA TGTGCCAGCATCCCCGGGACGTTCGACTATAATTCACCCCTCCACTTT. It encodes CASIPGTFDYNSPLHF.

In this sample, this clonotype is medium-sized. This chain joins TRBV7-9 and TRBJ1-2, with TRBD1 identical over 11 bases. The J segment lost 3 bases and the V segment lost 3 bases, leaving 6 bases of the junction unmatched. CDR1 and CDR2 from the germline V gene are SEHNR and FQNEAQ (reference sequence). This CDR3 is built from 16 residues. CDR3 in DNA: TGTGCCAGCAGCTTTACCGGGACAGGGGGTTACTATGGCTACACCTTC. Its translation is CASSFTGTGGYYGYTF.

This clonotype was recorded at least ten times. V usage is TRBV7-9 and J usage is TRBJ2-2; D might be TRBD1 (5 bases). This CDR3 comprises 16 residues. Trimming took off 5 bases at V and 2 bases at J, with 15 bases between the two ends. Germline lookup yields CDR1 SEHNR and CDR2 FQNEAQ (reference sequence). The CDR3 DNA sequence: TGTGCCAGCAGCCCCCCAGGGAACCGAAACACCGGGGAGCTGTTTTTT. Its translation: CASSPPGNRNTGELFF.

This clonotype was counted many times. This chain joins TRBV28 and TRBJ1-2; TRBD1 matches 7 bases. The CDR3 length is 15 residues. Looked up from germline, CDR1 is MDHEN and CDR2 is SYDVKM. Trimming took 6 bases from V and 2 from J; bases not matched to a gene: 9. CDR3 amino acids: CASRISTGRNYGYTF. CDR3 nucleotides: TGTGCCAGCAGAATTTCGACAGGGAGAAACTATGGCTACACCTTC.

The gene calls are TRBV7-6 and TRBJ2-1; the match to TRBD2 covers 9 bases. V lost 2 bases and J lost 8; bases outside the gene matches: 7. The length of the CDR3 is 15 residues. Germline CDR1 SGHVS, CDR2 FNYEAQ. CDR3 sequence (DNA): TGTGCCAGCAGCTTAAGGGCGGGAGGGCCGGATGAGCAGTTCTTC. This encodes CASSLRAGGPDEQFF.

This clonotype was seen many times. The J gene is TRBJ1-4, the V gene TRBV7-8; D possibly corresponds to TRBD1 (5 bases). The CDR3 extends over 14 amino acids. Germline V CDR1 and CDR2: SGHVS, FQNEAQ. V was trimmed by 5 bases and J by 2 bases, leaving 9 bases between them. CDR3 protein: CASSNQGTNEKLFF. The CDR3 coding sequence is TGTGCCAGCAGCAACCAGGGTACTAATGAAAAACTGTTTTTT.

This clonotype was picked up many times. V gene TRBV19 combines with J gene TRBJ2-3, with TRBD2 matching 7 bases. The germline V gene has CDR1 LNHDA and CDR2 SQIVND (reference sequence). The CDR3 totals 18 residues. Germline trimming cut 5 bases from V and 2 bases from J; bases unmatched to any gene: 16. CDR3 sequence (DNA): TGTGCCAGTAGTGCGACTAGCTCCCGGAGGGAGGCCACAGATACGCAGTATTTT. It yields the protein CASSATSSRREATDTQYF.

This clonotype was observed at least ten times. This sequence joins TRBV12-3 or TRBV12-4 and TRBJ2-1, with a weak D call TRBD1 (5 bases). V lost 3 bases and J lost 10, with 7 bases in between. CDR3 length: 11 residues. The DNA for the CDR3 is TGTGCCAGCAGTTTCAGGGTAGAGCAGTTCTTC. It is translated as CASSFRVEQFF.

This clonotype has at least ten counts. The chain links TRBV30 to TRBJ2-3, with D tentatively TRBD2 (6 bases). V lost 0 bases to trimming and J lost 2 bases, with 15 bases between them. Germline V gives CDR1 GTSNPN, CDR2 SVGIG (reference sequence). This CDR3 has 16 residues. CDR3 protein: CAWSVRTGVNTDTQYF. CDR3 in DNA: TGTGCCTGGAGTGTAAGGACGGGGGTGAACACAGATACGCAGTATTTT.

This clonotype is medium-sized in the sample. V is TRBV15 and J is TRBJ1-1; D not resolved. This CDR3 comprises 12 residues. Germline CDR1 is LNHNV and CDR2 is YYDKDF (reference sequence). V lost 5 bases and J lost 3, with 7 bases in between. The CDR3 sequence: CATSPPYTEAFF. Here the CDR3 DNA reads TGTGCCACCAGCCCACCCTACACTGAAGCTTTCTTT.

This clonotype is termed medium-sized (0.01 to 0.1%). The chain uses TRBV20-1 and TRBJ2-3; 11 nucleotides match TRBD2. Per the germline V gene, CDR1 is DFQATT and CDR2 is SNEGSKA (reference sequence). This CDR3 has 18 amino acids. V was clipped by 0 bases and J by 7 bases; unmatched bases: 15. The CDR3 reads CSARDRSSGGAEWYTQYF. CDR3 in DNA: TGCAGTGCTAGAGATCGAAGTAGCGGGGGGGCCGAGTGGTATACGCAGTATTTT.

This clonotype was counted at least ten times. This chain uses TRBV24-1 with TRBJ2-2; 10 bases match TRBD1. The CDR3 is 17 residues long. Germline CDR1 is KGHDR and CDR2 is SFDVKD. V shed 4 bases, J shed 4 bases, and the junction held 8 bases outside the gene matches. CDR3 coding DNA: TGTGCCACCAGTGACTCTGGACAGGGGGGATTCACCGGGGAGCTGTTTTTT. This translates into CATSDSGQGGFTGELFF.

This clonotype occurred many times. V usage is TRBV6-5 and J usage is TRBJ2-5, with D perhaps matching TRBD1 or TRBD2 (6 bases each). This CDR3 spans 16 amino acids. In germline, CDR1 is MNHEY, CDR2 SVGAGI. Trimming stripped 0 bases from V and 4 bases from J, with 15 bases between. CDR3 sequence reads: CASSYSSGGFGETQYF. Written as DNA, the CDR3 is TGTGCCAGCAGTTACTCGTCCGGGGGCTTTGGAGAGACCCAGTACTTC.

This clonotype is classed as medium-sized (0.01 to 0.1%). The rearrangement links TRBV7-2 to TRBJ2-7; the match to TRBD1 covers 7 bases. Trimming at V came to 5 bases and at J to 0 bases, leaving 10 bases not matched to a gene. Germline V lookup: CDR1 SGHTA, CDR2 FQGNSA. The CDR3 loop spans 16 amino acids. The CDR3: CASSLTTGQSSYEQYF. In nucleotides, the CDR3 is TGTGCCAGCAGCCTGACGACAGGGCAGAGCTCCTACGAGCAGTACTTC.

Only a few counts were recorded for this clonotype. This rearrangement joins TRBV20-1 to TRBJ2-3; either TRBD1 or TRBD2 may fit D (5 bases each). Germline lookup yields CDR1 DFQATT and CDR2 SNEGSKA (reference sequence). V was clipped by 1 base and J by 2 bases, with 16 bases between them. The CDR3 consists of 16 residues. CDR3 in amino acids: CSARVGTPYFTDTQYF. The CDR3 DNA reads TGCAGTGCTAGAGTAGGGACCCCTTATTTCACAGATACGCAGTATTTT.

This clonotype was observed a handful of times. The chain joins TRBV7-8 to TRBJ1-2, with 9 bases fitting TRBD1. The germline gives CDR1 SGHVS, CDR2 FQNEAQ. The CDR3 length is 16 residues. Losses at the gene ends were 5 bases for V and 4 bases for J; bases not matched to a gene: 11. Here the CDR3 DNA reads TGTGCCAGCAGCCTTGCCACAGGGGGCGAACCCTATGGCTACACCTTC. This encodes CASSLATGGEPYGYTF.

This clonotype was detected only a few times. The chain has TRBV25-1 and TRBJ2-3; D gene uncertain. Germline values: CDR1 MGHDK, CDR2 SYGVNS. Trimming removed 1 base at V and 3 bases at J, with 5 bases between. This CDR3 contains 13 residues. The CDR3 is CASSEFGTDTQYF. CDR3 in DNA: TGTGCCAGCAGTGAATTCGGGACAGATACGCAGTATTTT. Complete variable domain (other parts from reference TRBV25-1 and TRBJ2-3): EADIYQTPRYLVIGTGKKITLECSQTMGHDKMYWYQQDPGMELHLIHYSYGVNSTEKGDLSSESTVSRIRTEHFPLTLESARPSHTSQYLCASSEFGTDTQYFGPGTRLTVL.

In this sample, this clonotype turned up many times. The chain couples TRBV18 to TRBJ2-5; D ambiguous. This CDR3 is 13 amino acids long. V lost 1 base to trimming and J lost 7 bases, with 10 bases between them. CDR1 and CDR2 from the germline V gene are KGHSH and LQKENI. CDR3 in amino acids: CASSPLSEGTQYF. The CDR3 coding sequence is TGTGCCAGCTCACCACTTTCCGAAGGGACCCAGTACTTC.

The table lists this clonotype with many counts. This chain joins TRBV7-9 and TRBJ1-1; no firm D call. The CDR3 is made up of 15 amino acids. The V end lost 4 bases, the J end lost 3 bases, and 15 bases lay between the germline ends. CDR1 is SEHNR, CDR2 FQNEAQ, per germline (reference sequence). The CDR3 protein is CASSSTPYGYTEAFF. CDR3 bases: TGTGCCAGCAGCTCTACCCCGTACGGTTACACTGAAGCTTTCTTT.

This clonotype turned up a few times. The CDR3 region is CASSLQGASTEAFF. In DNA, the CDR3 is TGTGCCAGCAGCTTACAGGGAGCAAGCACTGAAGCTTTCTTT. The V call is TRBV7-2, the J call TRBJ1-1; weak D call: TRBD1 (5 bases). This CDR3 contains 14 residues. The germline gives CDR1 SGHTA, CDR2 FQGNSA. Deletions cut 2 bases from V and 4 bases from J, with 11 bases between.

This clonotype was recorded at least ten times. This sequence joins TRBV7-8 and TRBJ1-1; 9 positions match TRBD1. CDR3 length: 15 amino acids. V was pared by 6 bases and J by 10 bases, with 15 bases of the junction left unmatched. CDR1 is SGHVS, CDR2 FQNEAQ, per germline. In DNA form, the CDR3 reads TGTGCCAGCAGTCTTCCTGGACAGGGGTCTTCGGGAGCTTTCTTT. As protein: CASSLPGQGSSGAFF. The variable domain in full, with the rest retrieved from reference TRBV7-8 and TRBJ1-1, is GAGVSQSPRYKVAKRGQDVALRCDPISGHVSLFWYQQALGQGPEFLTYFQNEAQLDKSGLPSDRFFAERPEGSVSTLKIQRTQQEDSAVYLCASSLPGQGSSGAFFGQGTRLTVV.

This clonotype showed up many times. The genes are TRBV7-9 and TRBJ2-5; D possibly corresponds to TRBD1 (6 bases). V lost 6 bases and J lost 6, with 29 bases in between. There are 18 residues in the CDR3. CDR1 and CDR2 from the germline V gene are SEHNR and FQNEAQ (reference sequence). The CDR3 region has the DNA TGTGCCAGCAGTCCATGGGACCCCGCCGCAGGGGACAAGAAGACCCAGTACTTC. Its protein is CASSPWDPAAGDKKTQYF. The full variable domain, rest sourced from reference TRBV7-9 and TRBJ2-5, is DTGVSQNPRHKITKRGQNVTFRCDPISEHNRLYWYRQTLGQGPEFLTYFQNEAQLEKSRLLSDRFSAERPKGSFSTLEIQRTEQGDSAMYLCASSPWDPAAGDKKTQYFGPGTRLLVL.

The chain joins TRBV27 to TRBJ1-6; 7 bases map to TRBD1. This CDR3 has 16 amino acids. After removal of 6 bases from V and 7 bases from J, the junction contained 12 bases not matched to a gene. Germline V gene sequence: CDR1 MNHEY, CDR2 SMNVEV (reference sequence). CDR3 amino acids: CASSPTGREKNSPLHF. CDR3 sequence (DNA): TGTGCCAGCAGCCCGACAGGGCGAGAGAAGAATTCACCCCTCCACTTT.